The source of this T cell receptor beta chain is a study of T cell responses to AZD1222 COVID-19 vaccine. Study conclusions and caveats: Among the donors, most were white British and more were female, and clonal diversity was possibly underestimated.

Details on this clone: Antigen specificity is unknown.

Sequenced by immunoSEQ multiplex PCR; TCRdb stores in-frame clones only, minus some. The table records about 120,000 clones, roughly 87% of them present only once. Germline CDR1 is SGHTA and CDR2 is FQGTGA. There are 18 residues in the CDR3. The trim removed 5 bases at V and 10 bases at J, leaving 16 bases unmatched. The V call is TRBV7-3, the J call TRBJ2-1, with TRBD2 identical over 14 bases. This specimen was peripheral blood, taken 28 days after the second AZD1222 dose. The TCR originated in an adult who received the AZD1222 COVID-19 vaccine. The CDR3 loop reads CASSPWTSGGHPLGEQFF. CDR3 in DNA: TGTGCCAGCAGCCCGTGGACTAGCGGGGGGCACCCCTTAGGGGAGCAGTTCTTC.